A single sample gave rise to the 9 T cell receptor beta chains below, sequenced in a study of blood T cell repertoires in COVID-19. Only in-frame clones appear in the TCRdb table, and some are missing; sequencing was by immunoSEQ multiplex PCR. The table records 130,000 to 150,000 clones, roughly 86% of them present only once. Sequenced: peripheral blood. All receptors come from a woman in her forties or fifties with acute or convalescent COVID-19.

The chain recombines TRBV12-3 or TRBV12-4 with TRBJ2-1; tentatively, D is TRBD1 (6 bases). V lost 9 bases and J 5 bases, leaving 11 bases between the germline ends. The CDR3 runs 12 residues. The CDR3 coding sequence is TGTGCCAGTGGACAGCCAAACAATGAGCAGTTCTTC. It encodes CASGQPNNEQFF.

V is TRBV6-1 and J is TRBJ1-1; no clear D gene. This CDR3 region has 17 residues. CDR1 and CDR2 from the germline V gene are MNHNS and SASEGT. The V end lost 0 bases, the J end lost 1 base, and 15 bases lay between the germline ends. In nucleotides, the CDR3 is TGTGCCAGCAGTGAAGCAATTGAGGAAACCGAGAACACTGAAGCTTTCTTT. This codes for CASSEAIEETENTEAFF.

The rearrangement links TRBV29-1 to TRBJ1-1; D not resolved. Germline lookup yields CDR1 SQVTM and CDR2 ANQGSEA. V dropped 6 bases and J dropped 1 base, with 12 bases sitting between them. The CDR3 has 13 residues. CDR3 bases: TGCAGCGTCGCATTTACAGCGAACACTGAAGCTTTCTTT. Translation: CSVAFTANTEAFF.

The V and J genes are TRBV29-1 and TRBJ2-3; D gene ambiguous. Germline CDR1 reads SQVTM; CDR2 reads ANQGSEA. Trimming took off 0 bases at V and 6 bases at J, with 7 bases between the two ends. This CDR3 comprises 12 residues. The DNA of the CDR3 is TGCAGCGTTGAAGATTTACTGGATACGCAGTATTTT. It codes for CSVEDLLDTQYF.

CDR3 amino acids: CAWGQGTSYEQYF. In DNA, the CDR3 is TGTGCCTGGGGACAGGGGACCTCCTACGAGCAGTACTTC. V is TRBV30 and J is TRBJ2-7, with 9 bases that match TRBD1. The CDR3 has 13 amino acids. Germline-derived CDR1 and CDR2 are GTSNPN and SVGIG (reference sequence). V lost 5 bases and J lost 0; bases outside the gene matches: 2.

The CDR3 coding sequence is TGTGCCTGGAGTGGTTTTGGCAGGGGTAAGGGAGCTTTCTTT. It specifies CAWSGFGRGKGAFF. The chain combines TRBV30 with TRBJ1-1; TRBD1 might be the D (6 bases). Germline V gives CDR1 GTSNPN, CDR2 SVGIG (reference sequence). Trimming removed 1 base at V and 10 bases at J, with 19 bases between. The CDR3 sequence is 14 residues long.

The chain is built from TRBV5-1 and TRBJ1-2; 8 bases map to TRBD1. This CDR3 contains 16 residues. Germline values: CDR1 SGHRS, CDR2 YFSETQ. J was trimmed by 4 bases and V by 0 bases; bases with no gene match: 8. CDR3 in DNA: TGCGCCAGCAGCTTGGAACCCGCAGGGGGCTCCTATGGCTACACCTTC. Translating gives CASSLEPAGGSYGYTF. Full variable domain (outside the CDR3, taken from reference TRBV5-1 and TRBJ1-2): KAGVTQTPRYLIKTRGQQVTLSCSPISGHRSVSWYQQTPGQGLQFLFEYFSETQRNKGNFPGRFSGRQFSNSRSEMNVSTLELGDSALYLCASSLEPAGGSYGYTFGSGTRLTVV.

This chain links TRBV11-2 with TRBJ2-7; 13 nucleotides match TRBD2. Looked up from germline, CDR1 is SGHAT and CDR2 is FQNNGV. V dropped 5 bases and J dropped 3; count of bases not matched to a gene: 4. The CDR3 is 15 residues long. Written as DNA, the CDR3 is TGTGCCAGCAGCGCTACTAGCGGGAGGGTCTACGAGCAGTACTTC. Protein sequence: CASSATSGRVYEQYF.

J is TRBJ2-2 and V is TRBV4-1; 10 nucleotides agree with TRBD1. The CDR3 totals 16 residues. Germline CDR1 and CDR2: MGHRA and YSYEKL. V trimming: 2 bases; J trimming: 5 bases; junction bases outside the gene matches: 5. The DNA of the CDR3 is TGCGCCAGCAGCCAACCCGGGACAGGGGTGACCGGGGAGCTGTTTTTT. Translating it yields CASSQPGTGVTGELFF.